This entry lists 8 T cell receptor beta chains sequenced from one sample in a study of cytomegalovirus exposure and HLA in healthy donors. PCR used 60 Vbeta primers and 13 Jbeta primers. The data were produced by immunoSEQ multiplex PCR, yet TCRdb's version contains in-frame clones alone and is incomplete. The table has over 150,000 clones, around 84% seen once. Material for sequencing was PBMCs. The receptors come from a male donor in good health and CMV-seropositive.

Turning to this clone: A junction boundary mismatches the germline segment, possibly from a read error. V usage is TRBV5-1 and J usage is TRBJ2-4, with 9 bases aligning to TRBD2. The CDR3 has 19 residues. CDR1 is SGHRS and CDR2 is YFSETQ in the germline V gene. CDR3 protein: CASSLAGRGGIIAKNSQYF. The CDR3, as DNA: TGCGCCAGCAGCTTGGCCGGGCGGGGGGGAATAATAGCCAAAAACAGTCAGTACTTC.

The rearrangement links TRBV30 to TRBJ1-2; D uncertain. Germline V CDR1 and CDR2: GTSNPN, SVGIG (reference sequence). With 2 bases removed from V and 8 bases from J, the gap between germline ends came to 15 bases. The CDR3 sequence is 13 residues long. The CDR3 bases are TGTGCCTGGAGTCAGACGGGTCCGGGGGGCTACACCTTC. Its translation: CAWSQTGPGGYTF.

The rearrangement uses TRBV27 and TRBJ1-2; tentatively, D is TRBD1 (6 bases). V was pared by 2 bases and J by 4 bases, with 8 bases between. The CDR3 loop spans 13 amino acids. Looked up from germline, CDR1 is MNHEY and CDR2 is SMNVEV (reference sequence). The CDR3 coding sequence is TGTGCCAGCAGTTTAGGGGGCCCCTATGGCTACACCTTC. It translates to CASSLGGPYGYTF.

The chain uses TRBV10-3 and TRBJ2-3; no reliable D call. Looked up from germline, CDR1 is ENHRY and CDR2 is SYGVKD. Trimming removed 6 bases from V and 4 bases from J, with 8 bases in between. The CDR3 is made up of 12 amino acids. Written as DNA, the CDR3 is TGTGCCATCAGCGCTAGTCCAGATACGCAGTATTTT. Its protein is CAISASPDTQYF.

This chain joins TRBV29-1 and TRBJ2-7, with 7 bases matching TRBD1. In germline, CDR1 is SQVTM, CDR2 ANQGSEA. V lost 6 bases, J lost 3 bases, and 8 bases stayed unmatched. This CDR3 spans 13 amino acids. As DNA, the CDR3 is TGCAGCGTCCGACAGGGCTATAGCTACGAGCAGTACTTC. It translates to CSVRQGYSYEQYF.

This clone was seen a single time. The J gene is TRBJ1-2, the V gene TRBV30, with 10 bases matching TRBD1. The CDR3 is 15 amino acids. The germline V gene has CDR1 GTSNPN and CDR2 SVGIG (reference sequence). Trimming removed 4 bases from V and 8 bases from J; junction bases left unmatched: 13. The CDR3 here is CAWTQEDRGLWGYTF. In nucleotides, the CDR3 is TGTGCCTGGACCCAAGAAGACAGGGGGCTGTGGGGCTACACCTTC.

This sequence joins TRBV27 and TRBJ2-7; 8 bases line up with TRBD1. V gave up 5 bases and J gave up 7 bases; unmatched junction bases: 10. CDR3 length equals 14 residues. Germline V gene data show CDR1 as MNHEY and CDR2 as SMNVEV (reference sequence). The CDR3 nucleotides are TGTGCCAGCAGTCCACACGGGACAGGCGCTGAGCAGTACTTC. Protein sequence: CASSPHGTGAEQYF.

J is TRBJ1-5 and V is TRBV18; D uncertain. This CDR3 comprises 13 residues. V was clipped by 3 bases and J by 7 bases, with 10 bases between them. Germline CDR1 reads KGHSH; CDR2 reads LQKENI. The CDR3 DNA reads TGTGCCAGCTCACCCGCCCGGGAACAGCCCCAGCATTTT. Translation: CASSPAREQPQHF.